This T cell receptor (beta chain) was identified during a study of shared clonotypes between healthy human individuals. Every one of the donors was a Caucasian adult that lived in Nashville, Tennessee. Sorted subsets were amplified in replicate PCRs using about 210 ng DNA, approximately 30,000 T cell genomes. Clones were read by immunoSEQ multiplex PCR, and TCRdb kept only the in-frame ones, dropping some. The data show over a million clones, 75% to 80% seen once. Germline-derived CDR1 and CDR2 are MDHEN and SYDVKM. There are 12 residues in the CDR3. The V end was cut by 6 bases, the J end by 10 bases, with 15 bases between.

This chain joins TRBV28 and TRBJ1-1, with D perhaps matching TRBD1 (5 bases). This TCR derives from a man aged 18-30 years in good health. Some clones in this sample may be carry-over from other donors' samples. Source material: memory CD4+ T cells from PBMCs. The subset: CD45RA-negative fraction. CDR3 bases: TGTGCCAGCAGCCTAGGGGTTATGGGAGCTTTCTTT. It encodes CASSLGVMGAFF.